The TCR beta chain under discussion was sequenced for a study of cytotoxic CD8 clonotypes in ibrutinib-treated CLL. Background on the study: The sample average was 255,043 productive templates and more than 90,000 productive rearrangements.

V shed 3 bases, J shed 0 bases, and the junction held 14 bases outside the gene matches. The CDR3 has 20 amino acids. Germline values: CDR1 MDHEN, CDR2 SYDVKM. Data came from immunoSEQ multiplex PCR; TCRdb stores just in-frame clones and leaves some out. The sample has fewer than 400,000 clones; roughly two thirds are singletons. The TCR originated in a human donor with chronic lymphocytic leukemia. The starting material was PBMCs, obtained after 36 months of ibrutinib treatment. The V gene is TRBV28, the J gene TRBJ2-3; 11 bases are shared with TRBD2. The CDR3 loop reads CASSFPPWGTSGSSTDTQYF. The CDR3 nucleotides read TGTGCCAGCAGTTTCCCTCCCTGGGGGACTAGCGGCTCTAGCACAGATACGCAGTATTTT.